The subject of this entry is one T cell receptor delta chain. Its antigen is as yet unknown. The amino acid sequence in TCRdb belongs to a much larger clone and departs from this DNA's translation at residue 11, likely a sequencing read error; the sequence shown is translated from the DNA. These data originate in a study of γδ T cells in repeated Plasmodium falciparum infection. Overall study results and limits: Repeated controlled infections reportedly drove waves of new clonotype selection in Vdelta2-negative, mostly Vdelta1+, gammadelta repertoires.

J lost 0 bases, V lost 0 bases, and 15 bases had no gene match. Germline CDR1 is GEAIGNYY and CDR2 is EKD. This CDR3 comprises 19 residues. Gammadelta T cells were flow-sorted from PBMC into Vgamma9/Vdelta2+ and Vdelta2-negative populations for bulk analysis. Sequencing covered both gamma and delta TCR chains per sample. TCRdb reanalysed the multiplex PCR reads with CATT. The sample yields 85,000 to 95,000 delta-chain clones, roughly 1.4% seen once. The sequencing input was gamma-delta T cells from blood. This clonotype originated in a pool of human donors (malaria-infected and uninfected, not separated). The chain uses TRDV2 and TRDJ1; 7 positions agree with TRDD3. The CDR3 here is CACDTVGEGWTIHTDKLIF. CDR3 nucleotides: TGTGCCTGTGACACCGTGGGGGAAGGCTGGACCATTCACACCGATAAACTCATCTTT.